This T cell receptor beta chain was documented in a study of blood T cell repertoires in COVID-19. Study-wide background: COVID-19 samples, acute and convalescent, were from the United States, Italy and Spain. The cDNA or gDNA used as material had been derived from T cells, B-cell-depleted T cells, or PBMCs.

Looked up from germline, CDR1 is SNHLY and CDR2 is FYNNEI. This CDR3 has 14 amino acids. Unmatched junction bases numbered 7, after V lost 6 bases and J lost 5 bases. In the original processing: Reference gene primers were amplified, and this amplification served to estimate nucleated cell counts. TCRdb's copy holds only in-frame clones and misses some; the assay was immunoSEQ multiplex PCR. Clone size and V and J calls were adopted from that table, with D and trimming inferred from the DNA. This sample has over 150,000 clones; about nine tenths occur once, and the top ten carry 3% to 4%. This clone is a singleton in its sample.

What was sequenced was peripheral blood. This clonotype was sampled from a woman aged 60-75 years who had recovered from COVID-19. The rearrangement links TRBV2 to TRBJ2-7, with 10 bases fitting TRBD1. CDR3 in DNA: TGTGCCAGCAGGATGGGACAGGGGCCCAACGAGCAGTACTTC. The encoded protein is CASRMGQGPNEQYF. Full variable domain (missing parts from reference TRBV2 and TRBJ2-7): EPEVTQTPSHQVTQMGQEVILRCVPISNHLYFYWYRQILGQKVEFLVSFYNNEISEKSEIFDDQFSVERPDGSNFTLKIRSTKLEDSAMYFCASRMGQGPNEQYFGPGTRLTVT.